Each of the 15 T cell receptor beta chains below was sequenced from the same sample in a study of control samples from healthy donors and cancer patients. Sequenced by immunoSEQ multiplex PCR; TCRdb stores in-frame clones only, minus some. This sample carries 95,000 to 150,000 clones, 80% to 95% of them seen once, and the ten largest clones take 6% to 8.5%. Source material: blood. These TCRs come from a woman younger than 30 in good health.

J is TRBJ1-2 and V is TRBV28, with D possibly TRBD1 on 5 matching bases. This CDR3 spans 13 amino acids. CDR1 is MDHEN and CDR2 is SYDVKM in the germline V gene. Trimming removed 2 bases at V and 8 bases at J, with 12 bases between. CDR3 in amino acids: CASSLSRARGYTF. CDR3 sequence (DNA): TGTGCCAGCAGTTTAAGCAGGGCTAGGGGCTACACCTTC.

Note on this clone: The identical CDR3 is also encoded by other nucleotide sequences in the sample. The rearrangement uses TRBV29-1 and TRBJ1-4, with D unresolved. Trimming pared 0 bases from V and 7 bases from J, leaving 12 bases between. The germline CDR1 and CDR2 sequences are SQVTM and ANQGSEA. The CDR3 loop spans 14 amino acids. The CDR3 loop is CSVEDRGYSEKLFF. CDR3 bases: TGCAGCGTTGAAGATCGAGGTTATAGTGAAAAACTGTTTTTT.

V is TRBV9 and J is TRBJ2-1, with D tentatively TRBD1 or TRBD2 (5 bases each). V was pared by 3 bases and J by 9 bases, with 10 bases between. This CDR3 has 12 amino acids. Germline CDR1 SGDLS, CDR2 YYNGEE. In DNA form, the CDR3 reads TGTGCCAGCAGCGGACCGGGACCTGAGCAGTTCTTC. This codes for CASSGPGPEQFF.

The CDR3 here is CASSFSPGQGTNYGYTF. The CDR3 bases are TGTGCCAGCAGTTTTTCCCCGGGACAGGGAACTAACTATGGCTACACCTTC. This chain joins TRBV28 and TRBJ1-2; the match to TRBD1 covers 9 bases. CDR1 is MDHEN and CDR2 is SYDVKM in the germline V gene. The CDR3 covers 17 residues. Trimming took 3 bases from V and 0 from J; bases not matched to a gene: 8.

In DNA form, the CDR3 reads TGTGCCAGCAGCGATCCCTACGAGCAGTACTTC. Amino acid sequence: CASSDPYEQYF. V is TRBV6-2 or TRBV6-3 and J is TRBJ2-7, with no clear D. The CDR3 spans 11 residues. Germline V gene sequence: CDR1 MNHEY, CDR2 SVGEGT. The ends were cut back, 6 bases at V and 2 bases at J, with 5 bases in the middle.

The CDR3 DNA is TGTGCCAGCGGCCGGAGAACAGGGGTGAATCAGCCCCAGCATTTT. This gives the protein CASGRRTGVNQPQHF. The chain employs TRBV7-2 and TRBJ1-5; TRBD1 matches 7 bases. With V trimmed by 8 bases and J by 4 bases, 11 bases remained unmatched. The CDR3 runs 15 residues. Germline V gives CDR1 SGHTA, CDR2 FQGNSA.

The chain joins TRBV30 to TRBJ2-7, with D possibly matching TRBD2 (5 bases). This CDR3 spans 11 amino acids. V gave up 0 bases and J gave up 7 bases, with 7 bases separating them. Germline V gene sequence: CDR1 GTSNPN, CDR2 SVGIG (reference sequence). Written as DNA, the CDR3 is TGTGCCTGGAGTGTACGGAGGGAGCAGTACTTC. Translated: CAWSVRREQYF. The variable domain in full, with the rest retrieved from reference TRBV30 and TRBJ2-7, is SQTIHQWPATLVQPVGSPLSLECTVEGTSNPNLYWYRQAAGRGLQLLFYSVGIGQISSEVPQNLSASRPQDRQFILSSKKLLLSDSGFYLCAWSVRREQYFGPGTRLTVT.

The chain uses TRBV5-5 and TRBJ2-3; TRBD2 might be the D (7 bases). Germline values: CDR1 SGHKS, CDR2 YYEKEE (reference sequence). This CDR3 is built from 17 residues. V shed 0 bases and J shed 0 bases, with 14 bases lying between them. Here the CDR3 reads CASSLVGGAPSTDTQYF. The CDR3 bases are TGTGCCAGCAGCTTGGTGGGGGGGGCCCCTAGCACAGATACGCAGTATTTT.

This clone has only one observation. The rearrangement links TRBV11-1 to TRBJ1-1, with 8 bases identical to TRBD1. V was pared by 1 base and J by 4 bases, with 2 bases of the junction left unmatched. CDR1 is SGHAT, CDR2 FQDESV, per germline (reference sequence). The CDR3 is made up of 14 amino acids. The CDR3: CASSLDTGGTEAFF. Written as DNA, the CDR3 is TGTGCCAGCAGCTTAGATACAGGGGGCACTGAAGCTTTCTTT.

V usage is TRBV5-8 and J usage is TRBJ2-1; TRBD2 might be the D (5 bases). Germline CDR1 and CDR2: SGHTS and YDEGEE. The CDR3 contains 15 residues. The V and J ends lost 0 bases and 5 bases respectively, with 12 bases between them. The CDR3 sequence is CASSLAGEPNNEQFF. DNA of the CDR3: TGTGCCAGCAGCTTGGCCGGGGAGCCGAACAATGAGCAGTTCTTC.

The chain has TRBV7-2 and TRBJ1-1; weak D call: TRBD1 (6 bases). V was shortened by 5 bases and J by 5 bases, with 27 bases between the two germline ends. This CDR3 is built from 18 residues. Germline V lookup: CDR1 SGHTA, CDR2 FQGNSA. The CDR3 bases are TGTGCCAGCAGCGCCAGTGGAAGAGGGGTCAGGGGAGAAACTGAAGCTTTCTTT. Encoded protein: CASSASGRGVRGETEAFF.

The genes are TRBV21-1 and TRBJ2-3; the D call TRBD2 from the table was never checked on the DNA. TRBV21-1 is described as a pseudogene. CDR3 size: 19 residues. For the CDR3, the DNA is TGTGCCAGCAGCAACCGCCAGTTGACTAGCGGGCTACGCACAGATACGCAGTATTTT. It codes for CASSNRQLTSGLRTDTQYF.

The chain is built from TRBV7-2 and TRBJ2-5, with a possible D match to TRBD2 (5 bases). Germline V CDR1 and CDR2: SGHTA, FQGNSA. The CDR3 runs to 14 residues. V lost 1 base and J lost 6, with 12 bases in between. DNA for the CDR3: TGTGCCAGCAGCTTAGAGCGGCTCACCCAGACCCAGTACTTC. It translates to CASSLERLTQTQYF.

This clone occurred a few times. The rearrangement uses TRBV28 and TRBJ1-6; D possibly corresponds to TRBD1 (5 bases). Germline-derived CDR1 and CDR2 are MDHEN and SYDVKM. Trimming shortened V by 2 bases and J by 5 bases, and 13 bases separated the two germline ends. The CDR3 loop spans 16 amino acids. CDR3: CASSLVPGGDNSPLHF. Written as DNA, the CDR3 is TGTGCCAGCAGTTTAGTACCGGGGGGTGATAATTCACCCCTCCACTTT.

The J gene is TRBJ1-3, the V gene TRBV15, with 11 bases matching TRBD1. CDR3 length: 16 amino acids. The junction had 3 bases not matched to a gene; V was cut back by 2 bases and J by 3 bases. Per the germline V gene, CDR1 is LNHNV and CDR2 is YYDKDF (reference sequence). DNA for the CDR3: TGTGCCACCAGCAGACCGGGACAGGGGGTTGGAAACACCATATATTTT. This sequence encodes CATSRPGQGVGNTIYF.